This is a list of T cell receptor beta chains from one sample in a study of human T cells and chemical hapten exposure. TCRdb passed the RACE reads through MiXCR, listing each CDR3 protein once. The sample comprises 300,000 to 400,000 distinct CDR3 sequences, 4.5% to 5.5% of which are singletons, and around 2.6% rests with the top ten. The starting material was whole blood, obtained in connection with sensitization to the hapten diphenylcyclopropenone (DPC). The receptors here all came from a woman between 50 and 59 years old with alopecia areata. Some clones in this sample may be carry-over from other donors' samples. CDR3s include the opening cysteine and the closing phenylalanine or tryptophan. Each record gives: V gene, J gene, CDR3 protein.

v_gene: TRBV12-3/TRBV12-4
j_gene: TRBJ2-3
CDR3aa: CASSSLRGGAADTQYF

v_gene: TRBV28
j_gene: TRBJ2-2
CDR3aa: CASSLKQGAGELFF

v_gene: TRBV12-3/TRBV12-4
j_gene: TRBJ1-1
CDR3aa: CASSFSSGSEAFF

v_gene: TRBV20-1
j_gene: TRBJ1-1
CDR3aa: CSAGHRQGADTEAFF

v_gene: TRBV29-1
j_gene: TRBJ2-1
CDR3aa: CSVVAGYNEQFF

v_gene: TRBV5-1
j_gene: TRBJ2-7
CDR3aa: CASSSTGSGWEQYF

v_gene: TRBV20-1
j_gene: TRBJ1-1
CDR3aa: CSAPSAQISSEAFF

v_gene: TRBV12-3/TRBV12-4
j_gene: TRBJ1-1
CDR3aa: CASSLKKGITEAFF

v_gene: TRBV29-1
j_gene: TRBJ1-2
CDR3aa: CSAGTGGYGYTF

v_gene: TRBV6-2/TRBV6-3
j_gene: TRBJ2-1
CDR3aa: CASSFGVYNEQFF

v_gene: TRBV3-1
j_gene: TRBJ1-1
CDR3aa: CASSQDRSRAAFF

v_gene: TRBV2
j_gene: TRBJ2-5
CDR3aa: CASSAGGKVETQYF

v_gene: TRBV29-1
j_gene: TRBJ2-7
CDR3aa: CSVVGPSEQYF

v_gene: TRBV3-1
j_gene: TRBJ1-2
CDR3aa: CASSQEASYYGYTF

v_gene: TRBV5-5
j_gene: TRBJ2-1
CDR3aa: CASRKSEGEQFF

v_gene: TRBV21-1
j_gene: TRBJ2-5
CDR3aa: CASSERQTAQETQYF

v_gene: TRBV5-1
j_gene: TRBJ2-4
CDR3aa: CASSQRTSGGRLAKNIQYF

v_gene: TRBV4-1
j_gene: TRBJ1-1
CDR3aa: CASSQDQTWNTEAFF

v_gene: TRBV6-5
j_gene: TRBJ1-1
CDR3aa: CASSYSGIEAFF

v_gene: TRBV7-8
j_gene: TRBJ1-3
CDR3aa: CASSLTTSSGNTIYF

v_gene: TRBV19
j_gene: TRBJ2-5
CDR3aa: CASTFSSRQQETQYF

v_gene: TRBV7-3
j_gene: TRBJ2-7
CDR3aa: CASTPEGLEPYEQYF

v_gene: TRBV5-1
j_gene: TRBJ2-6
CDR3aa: CASSFSPGDSGANVLTF

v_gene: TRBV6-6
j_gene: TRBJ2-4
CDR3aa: CASTRRTGDYLNIQYF

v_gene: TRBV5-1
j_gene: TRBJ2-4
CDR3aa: CASSLAFGPNIQYF

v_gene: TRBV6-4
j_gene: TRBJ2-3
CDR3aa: CASSDGAKDTQYF

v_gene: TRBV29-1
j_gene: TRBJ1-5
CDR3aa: CSVADRSNQPQHF

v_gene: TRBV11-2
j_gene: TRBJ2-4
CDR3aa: CASSFGVAGLAKNIQYF

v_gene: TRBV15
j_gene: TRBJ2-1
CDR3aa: CATSVGAGTPPEQFF

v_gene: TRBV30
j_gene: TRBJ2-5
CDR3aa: CAWSLGGQGGTQYF